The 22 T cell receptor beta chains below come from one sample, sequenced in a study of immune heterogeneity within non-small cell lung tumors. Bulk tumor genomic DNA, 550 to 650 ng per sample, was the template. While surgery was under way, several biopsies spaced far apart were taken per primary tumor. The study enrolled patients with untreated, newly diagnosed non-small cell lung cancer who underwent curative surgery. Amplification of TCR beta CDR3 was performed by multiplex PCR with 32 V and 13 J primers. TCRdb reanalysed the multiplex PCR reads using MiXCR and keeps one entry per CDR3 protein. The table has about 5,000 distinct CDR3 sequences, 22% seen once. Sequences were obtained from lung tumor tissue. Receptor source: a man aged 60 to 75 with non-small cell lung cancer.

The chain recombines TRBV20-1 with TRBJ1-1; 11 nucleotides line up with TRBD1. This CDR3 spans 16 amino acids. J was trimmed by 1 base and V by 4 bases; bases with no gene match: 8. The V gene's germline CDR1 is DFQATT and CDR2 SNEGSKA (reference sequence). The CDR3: CSAKRGGTGGNTEAFF. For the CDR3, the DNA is TGCAGTGCTAAGAGGGGTGGGACAGGGGGGAACACTGAAGCTTTCTTT.

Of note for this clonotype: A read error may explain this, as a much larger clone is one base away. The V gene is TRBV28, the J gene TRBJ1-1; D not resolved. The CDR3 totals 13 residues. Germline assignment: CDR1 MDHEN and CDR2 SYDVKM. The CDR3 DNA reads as TGTGTCAGCAGTCTGCGGGGGAACACTGAAGCTTTCTTT. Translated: CVSSLRGNTEAFF.

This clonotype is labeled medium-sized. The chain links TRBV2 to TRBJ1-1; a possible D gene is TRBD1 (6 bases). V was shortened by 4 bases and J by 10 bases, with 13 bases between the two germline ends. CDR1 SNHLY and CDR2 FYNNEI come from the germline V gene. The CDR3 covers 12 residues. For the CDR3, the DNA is TGTGCCAGCAGTGTATCCCAGGGGTTAGCTTTCTTT. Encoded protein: CASSVSQGLAFF.

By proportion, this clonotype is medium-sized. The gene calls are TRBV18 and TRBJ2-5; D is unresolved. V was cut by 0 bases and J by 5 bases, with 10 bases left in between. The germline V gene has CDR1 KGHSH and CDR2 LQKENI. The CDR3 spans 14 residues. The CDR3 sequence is CASSPPARLETQYF. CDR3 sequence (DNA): TGTGCCAGCTCACCACCGGCCAGACTTGAGACCCAGTACTTC. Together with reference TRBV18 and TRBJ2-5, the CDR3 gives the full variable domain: NAGVMQNPRHLVRRRGQEARLRCSPMKGHSHVYWYRQLPEEGLKFMVYLQKENIIDESGMPKERFSAEFPKEGPSILRIQQVVRGDSAAYFCASSPPARLETQYFGPGTRLLVL.

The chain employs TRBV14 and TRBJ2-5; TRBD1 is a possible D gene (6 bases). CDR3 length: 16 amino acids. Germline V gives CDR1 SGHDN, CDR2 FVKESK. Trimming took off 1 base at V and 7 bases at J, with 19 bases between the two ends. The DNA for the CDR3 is TGTGCCAGCAGCCAAGGTGGCCAGGGACATTCCAGGACCCAGTACTTC. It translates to CASSQGGQGHSRTQYF.

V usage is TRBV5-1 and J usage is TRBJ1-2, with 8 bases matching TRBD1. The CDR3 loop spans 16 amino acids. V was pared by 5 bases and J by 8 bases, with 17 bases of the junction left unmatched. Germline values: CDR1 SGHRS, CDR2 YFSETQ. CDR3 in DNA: TGCGCCAGCAGATTTCGACCGAGGCAGGGGGCTGGAGGCTACACCTTC. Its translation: CASRFRPRQGAGGYTF.

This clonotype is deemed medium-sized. Here the CDR3 DNA reads TGTGCCAGCGGCCCGGGACGGAGTATCTACGAGCAGTACTTC. Its translation: CASGPGRSIYEQYF. The rearrangement joins TRBV6-1 to TRBJ2-7; the D gene could be TRBD1 or TRBD2 (5 bases each). Germline assignment: CDR1 MNHNS and CDR2 SASEGT. This CDR3 has 14 residues. The V end was cut by 8 bases, the J end by 3 bases, with 17 bases between.

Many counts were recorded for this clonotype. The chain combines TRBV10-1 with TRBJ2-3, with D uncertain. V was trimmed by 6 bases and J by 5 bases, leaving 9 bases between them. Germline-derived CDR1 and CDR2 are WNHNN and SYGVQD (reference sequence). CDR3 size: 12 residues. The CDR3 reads CASSEPQDTQYF. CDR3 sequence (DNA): TGCGCCAGCAGCGAACCACAAGATACGCAGTATTTT.

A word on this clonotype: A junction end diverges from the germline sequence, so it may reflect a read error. The CDR3 bases are TGCAACGTTGGAGAAAGGCTTAAAGACGCGGTCTGCACCTTC. Translation gives CNVGERLKDAVCTF. The chain combines TRBV29-1 with TRBJ1-2; D gene uncertain. The germline V gene encodes CDR1 SQVTM and CDR2 ANQGSEA. This CDR3 has 14 residues.

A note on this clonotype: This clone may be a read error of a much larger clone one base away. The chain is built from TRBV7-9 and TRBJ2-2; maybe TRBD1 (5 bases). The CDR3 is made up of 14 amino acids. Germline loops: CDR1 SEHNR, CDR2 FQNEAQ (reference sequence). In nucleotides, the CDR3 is TGTACCAGCAGCTTGGTATGGGGCATCGGGGAGCTGTTTTTT. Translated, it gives CTSSLVWGIGELFF.

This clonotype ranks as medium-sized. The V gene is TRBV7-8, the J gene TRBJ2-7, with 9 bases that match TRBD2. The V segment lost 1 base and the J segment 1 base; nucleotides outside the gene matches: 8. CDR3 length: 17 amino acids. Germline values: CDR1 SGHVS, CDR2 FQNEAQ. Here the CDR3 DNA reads TGTGCCAGCAGCTTAGTAATTTTTAGCGGGAGTTCCTACGAGCAGTACTTC. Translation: CASSLVIFSGSSYEQYF. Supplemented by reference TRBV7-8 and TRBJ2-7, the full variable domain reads GAGVSQSPRYKVAKRGQDVALRCDPISGHVSLFWYQQALGQGPEFLTYFQNEAQLDKSGLPSDRFFAERPEGSVSTLKIQRTQQEDSAVYLCASSLVIFSGSSYEQYFGPGTRLTVT.

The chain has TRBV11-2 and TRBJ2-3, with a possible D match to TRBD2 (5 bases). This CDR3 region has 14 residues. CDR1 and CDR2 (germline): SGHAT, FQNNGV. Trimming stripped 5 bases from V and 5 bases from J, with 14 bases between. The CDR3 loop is CASSQGGYIDTQYF. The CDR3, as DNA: TGTGCCAGCAGCCAAGGCGGGTACATAGATACGCAGTATTTT.

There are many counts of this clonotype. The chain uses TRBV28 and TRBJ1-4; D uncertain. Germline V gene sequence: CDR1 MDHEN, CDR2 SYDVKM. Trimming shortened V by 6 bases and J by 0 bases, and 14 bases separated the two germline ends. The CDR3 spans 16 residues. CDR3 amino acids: CASSPSWGATNEKLFF. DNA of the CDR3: TGTGCCAGCAGCCCCTCGTGGGGAGCAACTAATGAAAAACTGTTTTTT.

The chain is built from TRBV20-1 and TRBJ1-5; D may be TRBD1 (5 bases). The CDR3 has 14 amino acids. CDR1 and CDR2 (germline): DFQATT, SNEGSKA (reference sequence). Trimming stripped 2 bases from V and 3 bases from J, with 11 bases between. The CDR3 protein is CSARRAGINQPQHF. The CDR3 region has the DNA TGCAGTGCTAGACGGGCAGGGATCAATCAGCCCCAGCATTTT.

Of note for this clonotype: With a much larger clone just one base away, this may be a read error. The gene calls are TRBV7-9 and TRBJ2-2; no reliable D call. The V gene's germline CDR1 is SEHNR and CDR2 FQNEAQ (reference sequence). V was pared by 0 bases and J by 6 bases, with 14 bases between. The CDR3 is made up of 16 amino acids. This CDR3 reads CASSLAMAVSAGELFF. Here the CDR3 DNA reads TGTGCCAGCAGCTTAGCGATGGCAGTGAGCGCCGGGGAGCTGTTTTTT.

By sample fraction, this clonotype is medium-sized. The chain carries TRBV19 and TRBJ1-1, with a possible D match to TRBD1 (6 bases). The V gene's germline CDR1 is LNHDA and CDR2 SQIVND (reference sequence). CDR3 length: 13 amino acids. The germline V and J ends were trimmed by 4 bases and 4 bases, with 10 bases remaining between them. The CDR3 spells CASSRGGVTEAFF. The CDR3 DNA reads TGTGCCAGTAGTAGGGGGGGCGTCACTGAAGCTTTCTTT.

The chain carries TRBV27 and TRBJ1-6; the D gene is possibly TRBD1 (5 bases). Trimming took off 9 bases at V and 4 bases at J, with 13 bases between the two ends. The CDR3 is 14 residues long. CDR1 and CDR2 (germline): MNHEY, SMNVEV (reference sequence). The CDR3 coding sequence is TGTGCCAGTTTACGGCCAGGGTATAATTCACCCCTCCACTTT. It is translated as CASLRPGYNSPLHF.

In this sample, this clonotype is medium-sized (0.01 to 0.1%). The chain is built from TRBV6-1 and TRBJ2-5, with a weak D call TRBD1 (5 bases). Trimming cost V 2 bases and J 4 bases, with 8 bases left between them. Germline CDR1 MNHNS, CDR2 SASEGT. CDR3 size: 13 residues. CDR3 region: CASSELRGETQYF. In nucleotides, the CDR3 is TGTGCCAGCAGTGAACTAAGGGGAGAGACCCAGTACTTC.

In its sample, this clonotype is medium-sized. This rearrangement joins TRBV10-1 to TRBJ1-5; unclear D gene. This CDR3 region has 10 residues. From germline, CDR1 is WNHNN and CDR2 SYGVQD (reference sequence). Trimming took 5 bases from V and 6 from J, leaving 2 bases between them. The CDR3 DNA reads TGCGCCAGCAGTTGTCAGCCCCAGCATTTT. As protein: CASSCQPQHF.

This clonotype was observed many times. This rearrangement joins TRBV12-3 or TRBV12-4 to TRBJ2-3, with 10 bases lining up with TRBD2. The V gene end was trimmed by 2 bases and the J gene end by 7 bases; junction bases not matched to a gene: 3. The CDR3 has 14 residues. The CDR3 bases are TGTGCCAGCAGTTTAACGGGACTAGCGAATACGCAGTATTTT. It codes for CASSLTGLANTQYF.

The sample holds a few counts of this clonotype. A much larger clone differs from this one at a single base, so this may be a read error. The CDR3 nucleotides are TGTGCCAGTAATATTCAATCCGGGAGCAGAAGCACAGATACGCAGTATTTT. Translating it yields CASNIQSGSRSTDTQYF. The V and J genes are TRBV19 and TRBJ2-3, with a possible D match to TRBD2 (6 bases). The germline V and J ends were trimmed by 7 bases and 0 bases, with 20 bases remaining between them. CDR3 length: 17 residues. Per the germline V gene, CDR1 is LNHDA and CDR2 is SQIVND (reference sequence).

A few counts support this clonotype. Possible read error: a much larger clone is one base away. The CDR3 sequence is CASSERGYEQCF. CDR3 sequence (DNA): TGTGCCAGCTCCGAGAGGGGGTACGAGCAGTGCTTC. The V gene is TRBV12-3 or TRBV12-4, the J gene TRBJ2-7; possible D gene TRBD1, 6 bases. The CDR3 runs 12 residues.